A single sample is the source of the 15 T cell receptor beta chains below, sequenced in a study of Ad26.COV2.S vaccination and SARS-CoV-2 variants (TCRdb year 2021). The library was obtained by the immunoSEQ multiplex PCR assay. In its TCRdb copy, this immuneACCESS table keeps in-frame sequences only and misses some clones. Where compared with another copy, unresolved V genes explain less than half of these, and the others have no known cause. The sample data list about 680,000 clones, and around 92% of these were observed just once. The ten largest clones represent around 1.4% of the sample. Interpreted using the paper, the treatment or condition label stands for: around 19 received Ad26.COV2.S at low or high dose, single or two shots; roughly five received placebo; per-sample allocation not given. For vaccine and placebo recipients, repertoires were sequenced using samples collected on day 63 after the first injection.

The sample consisted of peripheral blood, taken in a trial of Ad26.COV2.S vaccine versus placebo. The receptor source for this set is a person aged 18-60 years who received the Ad26.COV2.S COVID-19 vaccine or a placebo.

The rearrangement joins TRBV3-1 (or the pseudogene TRBV3-2) to TRBJ2-1; TRBD2 aligns across 9 bases. The V gene end was trimmed by 4 bases and the J gene end by 5 bases; junction bases not matched to a gene: 6. This CDR3 is built from 15 residues. Germline V CDR1 and CDR2: LGHDT, YNNKEL (reference sequence). This CDR3 is CASSLGASGDNEQFF. CDR3 DNA sequence: TGTGCCAGCAGCCTGGGGGCTAGCGGGGACAATGAGCAGTTCTTC.

This sequence joins TRBV19 and TRBJ1-5; D is unclear. V dropped 3 bases and J dropped 4 bases, with 7 bases sitting between them. CDR3 size: 13 residues. CDR1 LNHDA and CDR2 SQIVND come from the germline V gene (reference sequence). The DNA for the CDR3 is TGTGCCAGTAGTATCTTCAGAAATCAGCCCCAGCATTTT. It is translated as CASSIFRNQPQHF. The full variable domain, completed using reference TRBV19 and TRBJ1-5, is DGGITQSPKYLFRKEGQNVTLSCEQNLNHDAMYWYRQDPGQGLRLIYYSQIVNDFQKGDIAEGYSVSREKKESFPLTVTSAQKNPTAFYLCASSIFRNQPQHFGDGTRLSIL.

The genes are TRBV27 and TRBJ1-1; D not resolved. The V and J ends lost 6 bases and 0 bases respectively, with 5 bases between them. The CDR3 runs to 12 residues. Germline V gives CDR1 MNHEY, CDR2 SMNVEV (reference sequence). The DNA for the CDR3 is TGTGCCAGCAGCAGACTGAACACTGAAGCTTTCTTT. Translated, it gives CASSRLNTEAFF.

The count of this clone is one. The J gene is TRBJ1-2, the V gene TRBV30, with TRBD1 identical over 8 bases. Germline CDR1 and CDR2: GTSNPN and SVGIG (reference sequence). The CDR3 totals 13 residues. The trim removed 4 bases at V and 7 bases at J, leaving 8 bases unmatched. The CDR3 nucleotides are TGTGCCTGGAATGAGAGGACAGGGTCTGGCTACACCTTC. This sequence encodes CAWNERTGSGYTF.

The chain couples TRBV18 to TRBJ1-3, with D possibly TRBD1 on 6 matching bases. The CDR3 length is 15 residues. Trimming shortened V by 6 bases and J by 4 bases, and 16 bases separated the two germline ends. Germline CDR1 KGHSH, CDR2 LQKENI. The CDR3 DNA reads TGTGCCAGCTCCCCCTTTCAGGGGTTCGGAAACACCATATATTTT. It codes for CASSPFQGFGNTIYF.

The chain is built from TRBV15 and TRBJ1-1; the D gene is possibly TRBD1 (6 bases). Trimming removed 0 bases from V and 8 bases from J, with 10 bases in between. Looked up from germline, CDR1 is LNHNV and CDR2 is YYDKDF (reference sequence). The CDR3 has 13 residues. CDR3 amino acids: CATSRDMGAEAFF. The DNA for the CDR3 is TGTGCCACCAGCAGAGATATGGGGGCAGAAGCTTTCTTT.

This chain connects TRBV5-1 to TRBJ2-2; 10 bases agree with TRBD1. J lost 6 bases, V lost 1 base, and 6 bases had no gene match. The CDR3 extends over 16 amino acids. Germline V gives CDR1 SGHRS, CDR2 YFSETQ. The CDR3 spells CASSLMDRGTPGELFF. The CDR3 DNA reads as TGCGCCAGCAGCTTGATGGACAGGGGGACCCCCGGGGAGCTGTTTTTT.

The chain recombines TRBV12-3 or TRBV12-4 with TRBJ1-5; no reliable D call. V was cut by 5 bases and J by 7 bases, with 9 bases left in between. CDR3 size: 12 residues. The CDR3 sequence: CASSNRRQPQHF. For the CDR3, the DNA is TGTGCCAGCAGTAATCGGCGCCAGCCCCAGCATTTT.

V and J are TRBV7-2 and TRBJ1-2; possibly TRBD1 for D (5 bases). The germline V gene encodes CDR1 SGHTA and CDR2 FQGNSA. CDR3 size: 13 residues. V was pared by 1 base and J by 7 bases, with 10 bases between. CDR3 sequence (DNA): TGTGCCAGCAGCTTAGTCTCGGGGGGTGGCTACACCTTC. As protein: CASSLVSGGGYTF.

About this clone itself: The same CDR3 can be traced to other DNA sequences in this sample. The chain carries TRBV30 and TRBJ2-5; tentatively, D is TRBD2 (6 bases). The germline V gene has CDR1 GTSNPN and CDR2 SVGIG (reference sequence). The length of the CDR3 is 14 residues. Trimming pared 0 bases from V and 0 bases from J, leaving 8 bases between. CDR3 residues: CAWSVRGYQETQYF. The DNA of the CDR3 is TGTGCCTGGAGTGTTCGGGGGTACCAAGAGACCCAGTACTTC.

Notes on this clone: Other DNA sequences in this sample translate to the same CDR3. The V gene is TRBV24-1, the J gene TRBJ2-7; the D gene is possibly TRBD2 (5 bases). Germline-derived CDR1 and CDR2 are KGHDR and SFDVKD. There are 13 residues in the CDR3. The germline V and J ends were trimmed by 0 bases and 4 bases, with 6 bases remaining between them. CDR3 region: CATSDLRGYEQYF. Written as DNA, the CDR3 is TGTGCCACCAGTGATTTGCGGGGTTACGAGCAGTACTTC.

CDR3 sequence reads: CASSHFIGAGGSSYEQYF. Here the CDR3 DNA reads TGTGCCAGCAGCCATTTTATTGGAGCGGGAGGGAGCTCCTACGAGCAGTACTTC. The chain carries TRBV14 and TRBJ2-7; 10 nucleotides align to TRBD2. The CDR3 runs to 18 residues. J lost 0 bases, V lost 3 bases, and 11 bases had no gene match. Germline CDR1 is SGHDN and CDR2 is FVKESK.

This chain joins TRBV3-1 (or the pseudogene TRBV3-2) and TRBJ1-1; 11 bases agree with TRBD1. J gave up 3 bases and V 4 bases, and 10 bases lay outside the gene matches. This CDR3 spans 17 amino acids. Germline lookup yields CDR1 LGHDT and CDR2 YNNKEL (reference sequence). CDR3 DNA: TGTGCCAGCAGCCCTTACGGACAGGGGGCGATTGACACTGAAGCTTTCTTT. This sequence encodes CASSPYGQGAIDTEAFF.

In this sample, this clone turned up a few times. The V call is TRBV7-9, the J call TRBJ1-5; 11 positions agree with TRBD1. This CDR3 comprises 17 residues. Per the germline V gene, CDR1 is SEHNR and CDR2 is FQNEAQ (reference sequence). Trimming removed 6 bases from V and 0 bases from J; junction bases left unmatched: 7. For the CDR3, the DNA is TGTGCCAGCAGTTGGACAGGGGGCGTCGATAGCAATCAGCCCCAGCATTTT. Translated: CASSWTGGVDSNQPQHF. The full variable domain, completed using reference TRBV7-9 and TRBJ1-5, is DTGVSQNPRHKITKRGQNVTFRCDPISEHNRLYWYRQTLGQGPEFLTYFQNEAQLEKSRLLSDRFSAERPKGSFSTLEIQRTEQGDSAMYLCASSWTGGVDSNQPQHFGDGTRLSIL.

This chain connects TRBV24-1 to TRBJ2-5; 9 nucleotides match TRBD1. CDR1 KGHDR and CDR2 SFDVKD come from the germline V gene. The length of the CDR3 is 15 residues. Germline trimming cut 4 bases from V and 4 bases from J; bases unmatched to any gene: 6. The CDR3 sequence: CATSEPGTGTETQYF. The CDR3 DNA sequence: TGTGCCACCAGTGAGCCCGGGACAGGGACAGAGACCCAGTACTTC.